This T cell receptor beta chain was captured by sequencing in a study of shared T cell receptors in the human thymus. This clone appeared a single time. The table came from immunoSEQ multiplex PCR; TCRdb's copy has only in-frame clones and leaves some out. This sample has 550,000 to 800,000 clones, with 80% to 90% found just once. With 6 bases clipped from V and 5 bases from J, the junction kept 4 bases outside the gene matches. The germline V gene encodes CDR1 SEHNR and CDR2 FQNEAQ (reference sequence). The CDR3 loop spans 13 amino acids. These same data were also listed under a study on human thymus T cells.

The J gene is TRBJ2-1, the V gene TRBV7-9, with 7 nucleotides matching TRBD1. This clonotype was sampled from a girl under three years old with a congenital heart defect. Material: thymocytes. The CDR3 loop is CASSVDRDNEQFF. Here the CDR3 DNA reads TGTGCCAGCAGTGTAGACAGGGACAATGAGCAGTTCTTC.